This T cell receptor beta chain was sequenced during a study of T cell changes during pregnancy in multiple sclerosis. Profiled with immunoSEQ multiplex PCR; TCRdb holds only in-frame clones, not every one. Of around 26,000 clones detected, 70% to 90% appear once; the ten largest clones hold less than 0.8%. The CDR3 contains 13 residues. From germline, CDR1 is SGHRS and CDR2 YFSETQ. The V and J ends lost 3 bases and 4 bases, in that order; junction bases with no gene match: 2. The sample here was CD4+ T cells from peripheral blood mononuclear cells, taken in the first trimester of pregnancy. This TCR was sampled from a female donor in good health, enrolled as a control in a pregnancy study. The chain carries TRBV5-1 and TRBJ1-1; 8 bases map to TRBD1. This CDR3 is CASSWTGPTEAFF. CDR3 nucleotides: TGCGCCAGCAGCTGGACAGGGCCCACTGAAGCTTTCTTT.